The TCR beta chain under discussion was sequenced for a study of radiation and T cells in renal cell carcinoma. Sequencing used immunoSEQ multiplex PCR; TCRdb keeps in-frame clones, though not all of them. The sample lists 97,000 or so clones, around 80% occurring once. Germline V gene data show CDR1 as LGHNA and CDR2 as YSLEER. This CDR3 is built from 14 residues. As for time point: blood 4 weeks post-SBRT, at nephrectomy. Treatment of the sample: 15 Gy SBRT to primary tumor, nephrectomy 4 weeks later. Nephrectomy followed 15 Gy stereotactic body radiation by 4 weeks. The sample was blood, taken from a patient whose treatment included radiotherapy and nephrectomy. J is TRBJ2-5 and V is TRBV4-3, with TRBD1 matching 9 bases. Near its end, the DNA agrees better with TRBJ2-7, so the J call may be wrong. The origin of this receptor is a man aged 55 to 69 with renal cell carcinoma. CDR3 region: CASSPGTGSYEQYF. The CDR3 region has the DNA TGCGCCAGCAGCCCGGGGACAGGGTCTTACGAGCAGTACTTC.